This T cell receptor beta chain was sequenced in a study of read filtering for tumor transcriptome and immune sequencing. Study background: TCR-mapped reads were about 4.05 to 10.27 million with IR-seq versus roughly 85 to 1,400 with RNA-seq.

General study findings and limits: IR-seq captured clonotypes deeper and more reliably than RNA-seq. Without single-read clonotypes, shared clonotype proportions correlated more between IR-seq and RNA-seq. The CD138-negative fraction was mixed bone marrow immune cells, not pure T cells.

This clonotype was recorded a few times. Its antigen is unknown. This library used roughly 400 ng RNA and molecular barcoded adaptors spanning alpha/delta and beta/gamma chains. MiXCR, applied by TCRdb to the reads, yields one record per CDR3 protein. Among about 90,000 distinct CDR3 sequences, around an eighth were seen once, and the ten largest hold about 15%. Trimming removed 3 bases at V and 0 bases at J, with 12 bases between. The germline V gene encodes CDR1 MGHRA and CDR2 YSYEKL. The CDR3 has 16 residues. Sequencing was carried out using a population of CD138-negative cells sorted from bone marrow. This sequence joins TRBV4-1 and TRBJ2-1, with TRBD2 as a possible D gene (5 bases). The sequence was collected from a donor at least 40 years old with multiple myeloma. CDR3 bases: TGCGCCAGCAGCCAGCTAGCTTTGAGCTCCTACAATGAGCAGTTCTTC. Protein: CASSQLALSSYNEQFF.